These 29 T cell receptor beta chains were all obtained from the same sample, sequenced in a study of blood T cell repertoires in COVID-19. The protocol was immunoSEQ multiplex PCR, while the TCRdb copy is restricted to in-frame clones and leaves out a portion. The table includes about 74,000 clones, about 83% detected once. The sample taken for sequencing was peripheral blood. All receptors come from a man in his 70s with acute or convalescent COVID-19.

J is TRBJ1-2 and V is TRBV6-5; 9 bases line up with TRBD1. CDR1 MNHEY and CDR2 SVGAGI come from the germline V gene. The CDR3 is made up of 13 amino acids. V shed 7 bases and J 4 bases; nucleotides not matched to a gene: 4. CDR3 region: CASKTGGFYGYTF. CDR3 sequence (DNA): TGTGCCAGCAAGACAGGGGGGTTCTATGGCTACACCTTC.

This chain links TRBV12-3 or TRBV12-4 with TRBJ1-2, with D possibly TRBD1 on 6 matching bases. Trimming removed 5 bases from V and 13 bases from J, with 14 bases in between. This CDR3 region has 11 residues. The CDR3, as DNA: TGTGCCAGCAGTCTTCTAGGACAGACCACCTTC. The encoded protein is CASSLLGQTTF.

The chain couples TRBV2 to TRBJ2-1; TRBD2 agrees at 11 bases. Germline values: CDR1 SNHLY, CDR2 FYNNEI. V lost 6 bases, J lost 4 bases, and 17 bases stayed unmatched. This CDR3 has 19 amino acids. CDR3 bases: TGTGCCAGCAGCAACCCGGAGGGGCTAGCGGGGGGACCATACAATGAGCAGTTCTTC. This codes for CASSNPEGLAGGPYNEQFF.

The chain couples TRBV6-1 to TRBJ2-2, with 7 bases lining up with TRBD1. Trimming removed 2 bases from V and 5 bases from J; junction bases left unmatched: 8. The CDR3 loop spans 16 amino acids. Germline V lookup: CDR1 MNHNS, CDR2 SASEGT. CDR3 nucleotide sequence: TGTGCCAGCAGTGAACGAAGGGGGCCTGTAACCGGGGAGCTGTTTTTT. Amino acids: CASSERRGPVTGELFF.

The chain has TRBV6-2 or TRBV6-3 and TRBJ1-1, with a weak D call TRBD1 (6 bases). The germline V and J ends were trimmed by 1 base and 10 bases, with 16 bases remaining between them. Per germline, CDR1 MNHEY and CDR2 SVGEGT. This CDR3 is 14 amino acids long. The CDR3 sequence: CASSYFRDNKGAFF. CDR3 DNA sequence: TGTGCCAGCAGTTACTTCCGGGACAACAAAGGAGCTTTCTTT.

The chain carries TRBV3-1 (or the pseudogene TRBV3-2) and TRBJ2-3; possible D gene TRBD2, 6 bases. V lost 3 bases to trimming and J lost 6 bases, with 16 bases between them. This CDR3 is 15 amino acids long. CDR1 and CDR2 from the germline V gene are LGHDT and YNNKEL (reference sequence). The CDR3 region is CASSHYSTSPDTQYF. The CDR3 DNA is TGTGCCAGCAGCCATTACTCGACTAGTCCTGATACGCAGTATTTT.

V usage is TRBV5-4 and J usage is TRBJ2-2, with D unresolved. CDR3 size: 15 residues. The V gene's germline CDR1 is SGHNT and CDR2 YYREEE (reference sequence). Deletions cut 0 bases from V and 0 bases from J, with 6 bases between. CDR3 in amino acids: CASSLGPTNTGELFF. CDR3 DNA sequence: TGTGCCAGCAGCTTGGGGCCCACGAACACCGGGGAGCTGTTTTTT. Full variable domain (outside the CDR3, taken from reference TRBV5-4 and TRBJ2-2): ETGVTQSPTHLIKTRGQQVTLRCSSQSGHNTVSWYQQALGQGPQFIFQYYREEENGRGNFPPRFSGLQFPNYSSELNVNALELDDSALYLCASSLGPTNTGELFFGEGSRLTVL.

The chain couples TRBV2 to TRBJ2-2, with TRBD1 identical over 7 bases. The CDR3 is 13 amino acids. Unmatched junction bases numbered 4, after V lost 6 bases and J lost 6 bases. Germline-derived CDR1 and CDR2 are SNHLY and FYNNEI. As DNA, the CDR3 is TGTGCCAGCAGGAAGACAGGGCCCGGGGAGCTGTTTTTT. It is translated as CASRKTGPGELFF.

A single count supports this clone. The chain employs TRBV6-1 and TRBJ2-3, with TRBD2 as a possible D gene (5 bases). Per the germline V gene, CDR1 is MNHNS and CDR2 is SASEGT. CDR3 length: 14 amino acids. Deletions cut 2 bases from V and 0 bases from J, with 6 bases between. The CDR3 protein is CASSERGSTDTQYF. The DNA for the CDR3 is TGTGCCAGCAGTGAACGGGGTAGCACAGATACGCAGTATTTT.

This clone was picked up one time. The chain carries TRBV7-9 and TRBJ2-2; a weak D match, TRBD1 (6 bases). Germline values: CDR1 SEHNR, CDR2 FQNEAQ (reference sequence). This CDR3 is 13 amino acids long. Between the trimmed V and J ends, which lost 5 bases and 7 bases, there was a span of 11 bases. CDR3 coding DNA: TGTGCCAGCAGCGCACAGGGCGTCGGGGAGCTGTTTTTT. Translated: CASSAQGVGELFF.

This chain joins TRBV5-1 and TRBJ2-2; no clear D. Germline CDR1 is SGHRS and CDR2 is YFSETQ. V lost 0 bases to trimming and J lost 4 bases, with 13 bases between them. The CDR3 consists of 16 residues. The CDR3 reads CASSLEWRRGTGELFF. CDR3 nucleotides: TGCGCCAGCAGCTTGGAGTGGCGGCGAGGCACCGGGGAGCTGTTTTTT.

The V gene is TRBV12-5, the J gene TRBJ2-3; TRBD1 matches at 8 bases. Per the germline V gene, CDR1 is LGHNT and CDR2 is FRNRAP. This CDR3 comprises 14 residues. V was clipped by 4 bases and J by 7 bases; unmatched bases: 7. The DNA for the CDR3 is TGTGCTAGTGGTTCGTCCGGGACAGGATATACGCAGTATTTT. Its protein is CASGSSGTGYTQYF. The full variable domain, completed using reference TRBV12-5 and TRBJ2-3, is DARVTQTPRHKVTEMGQEVTMRCQPILGHNTVFWYRQTMMQGLELLAYFRNRAPLDDSGMPKDRFSAEMPDATLATLKIQPSEPRDSAVYFCASGSSGTGYTQYFGPGTRLTVL.

A note on this clone: The junction shows a germline mismatch at one end, possibly a read error. The CDR3 DNA reads as TGTGCCAGCAGCGGGGCACTCTACAAGCAGTACTTC. It translates to CASSGALYKQYF. V is TRBV14 and J is TRBJ2-7, with a possible D match to TRBD1 (5 bases). The CDR3 sequence is 12 residues long. In germline, CDR1 is SGHDN, CDR2 FVKESK. Drawing the rest from reference TRBV14 and TRBJ2-7, the complete variable domain is EAGVTQFPSHSVIEKGQTVTLRCDPISGHDNLYWYRRVMGKEIKFLLHFVKESKQDESGMPNNRFLAERTGGTYSTLKVQPAELEDSGVYFCASSGALYKQYFGPGTRLTVT.

V gene TRBV6-1 combines with J gene TRBJ1-5, with 10 bases identical to TRBD1. Germline CDR1 MNHNS, CDR2 SASEGT. Trimming took 5 bases from V and 4 from J; bases not matched to a gene: 5. This CDR3 contains 15 residues. The DNA of the CDR3 is TGTGCCAGCAGTTTACCGGGACAGGGGAATCAGCCCCAGCATTTT. As protein: CASSLPGQGNQPQHF.

This rearrangement joins TRBV3-1 (or the pseudogene TRBV3-2) to TRBJ2-3; weak D call: TRBD2 (5 bases). Germline CDR1 reads LGHDT; CDR2 reads YNNKEL (reference sequence). This CDR3 contains 16 residues. V dropped 1 base and J dropped 2 bases, with 13 bases sitting between them. CDR3 sequence: CASSQGGRPNTDTQYF. CDR3 nucleotide sequence: TGTGCCAGCAGCCAAGGTGGGAGACCTAACACAGATACGCAGTATTTT.

The V call is TRBV2, the J call TRBJ2-1, with D possibly matching TRBD1 (6 bases). The CDR3 consists of 11 residues. Trimming stripped 6 bases from V and 10 bases from J, with 10 bases between. CDR1 is SNHLY, CDR2 FYNNEI, per germline. In DNA form, the CDR3 reads TGTGCCAGCAGACAGGGCTACGAGCAGTTCTTC. Its protein product is CASRQGYEQFF.

The chain employs TRBV9 and TRBJ2-5; 9 bases align to TRBD2. The CDR3 spans 16 residues. Germline assignment: CDR1 SGDLS and CDR2 YYNGEE. V lost 3 bases, J lost 4 bases, and 10 bases stayed unmatched. The CDR3 DNA sequence: TGTGCCAGCAGCGCTTTAGCGGGAGTCATTGGAGAGACCCAGTACTTC. It translates to CASSALAGVIGETQYF.

The chain links TRBV12-3 or TRBV12-4 to TRBJ2-3, with D hard to call. The CDR3 extends over 13 amino acids. V was shortened by 1 base and J by 4 bases, with 6 bases between the two germline ends. The CDR3 is CASSLDLADTQYF. CDR3 DNA: TGTGCCAGCAGTTTAGATTTAGCAGATACGCAGTATTTT.

The chain combines TRBV11-2 with TRBJ2-1; 10 bases align to TRBD1. The CDR3 totals 16 residues. CDR1 and CDR2 (germline): SGHAT, FQNNGV. J gave up 8 bases and V 5 bases, and 12 bases lay outside the gene matches. CDR3 sequence: CASSQAGTGVMDEQFF. DNA of the CDR3: TGTGCCAGCAGCCAGGCCGGGACAGGGGTCATGGATGAGCAGTTCTTC. Full variable domain (rest looked up from reference TRBV11-2 and TRBJ2-1): EAGVAQSPRYKIIEKRQSVAFWCNPISGHATLYWYQQILGQGPKLLIQFQNNGVVDDSQLPKDRFSAERLKGVDSTLKIQPAKLEDSAVYLCASSQAGTGVMDEQFFGPGTRLTVL.

The rearrangement joins TRBV12-3 or TRBV12-4 to TRBJ2-7; no clear D. The CDR3 runs 12 residues. With 6 bases removed from V and 2 bases from J, the gap between germline ends came to 8 bases. CDR3 region: CASRKDTYEQYF. CDR3 DNA sequence: TGTGCCAGCAGAAAAGACACCTACGAGCAGTACTTC.

As to this clone: Mismatch with germline at one junction end may stem from a read error. The rearrangement uses TRBV19 and TRBJ2-1; possible D gene TRBD2, 5 bases. This CDR3 has 11 residues. Germline loops: CDR1 LNHDA, CDR2 SQIVND (reference sequence). The CDR3 here is CASSPGIIIIF. CDR3 nucleotides: TGTGCCAGTAGTCCGGGGATCATAATAATCTTC.

This chain joins TRBV2 and TRBJ2-7, with D perhaps matching TRBD2 (6 bases). This CDR3 is 17 amino acids long. V lost 0 bases, J lost 2 bases, and 17 bases lay in between. Germline V gives CDR1 SNHLY, CDR2 FYNNEI. CDR3 sequence: CASSEAEPGLLTYEQYF. CDR3 bases: TGTGCCAGCAGTGAAGCTGAACCGGGACTGCTAACCTACGAGCAGTACTTC. The full variable domain, rest sourced from reference TRBV2 and TRBJ2-7, is EPEVTQTPSHQVTQMGQEVILRCVPISNHLYFYWYRQILGQKVEFLVSFYNNEISEKSEIFDDQFSVERPDGSNFTLKIRSTKLEDSAMYFCASSEAEPGLLTYEQYFGPGTRLTVT.

This chain uses TRBV5-1 with TRBJ2-7; no reliable D call. The ends were cut back, 1 base at V and 5 bases at J, with 7 bases in the middle. Germline V gene lookup returns CDR1 SGHRS and CDR2 YFSETQ. This CDR3 is 12 amino acids long. CDR3 sequence reads: CASSLSFDEQYF. DNA of the CDR3: TGCGCCAGCAGCTTGAGCTTTGACGAGCAGTACTTC.

The chain combines TRBV10-3 with TRBJ2-7; weak D call: TRBD1 (6 bases). The CDR3 is made up of 11 amino acids. Germline CDR1 is ENHRY and CDR2 is SYGVKD. V lost 7 bases and J lost 6, with 10 bases in between. The CDR3 region is CAINQGSEQYF. The CDR3, as DNA: TGTGCCATCAATCAGGGGAGCGAGCAGTACTTC.

The rearrangement joins TRBV6-6 to TRBJ2-7; possible D gene TRBD2, 5 bases. The length of the CDR3 is 10 residues. V was trimmed by 6 bases and J by 7 bases, leaving 7 bases between them. CDR1 and CDR2 from the germline V gene are MNHNY and SVGAGI (reference sequence). The CDR3 DNA follows: TGTGCCAGCAGCGGAGGAGAGCAGTACTTC. The encoded protein is CASSGGEQYF.

The rearrangement links TRBV28 to TRBJ2-2; 8 nucleotides match TRBD2. This CDR3 spans 13 amino acids. Trimming took 5 bases from V and 9 from J; bases not matched to a gene: 5. Germline values: CDR1 MDHEN, CDR2 SYDVKM. CDR3 protein: CASSPAGARELFF. In DNA, the CDR3 is TGTGCCAGCAGTCCAGCGGGGGCTCGGGAGCTGTTTTTT.

This sequence joins TRBV9 and TRBJ1-2; D is unclear. Trimming cost V 3 bases and J 7 bases, with 22 bases left between them. CDR1 SGDLS and CDR2 YYNGEE come from the germline V gene. This CDR3 comprises 16 residues. The CDR3 DNA is TGTGCCAGCAGCGAGACCGGACTGGGCCAGCGGGGTGGCTACACCTTC. Amino acid sequence: CASSETGLGQRGGYTF.

The chain has TRBV5-1 and TRBJ2-1, with 14 bases aligning to TRBD2. The CDR3 extends over 15 amino acids. Trimming cost V 0 bases and J 7 bases; bases outside gene matches: 0. Germline CDR1 and CDR2: SGHRS and YFSETQ. This CDR3 is CASSLGTSGRNEQFF. In DNA form, the CDR3 reads TGCGCCAGCAGCTTGGGGACTAGCGGGAGGAATGAGCAGTTCTTC.

The chain has TRBV5-1 and TRBJ2-1; 7 nucleotides agree with TRBD1. The ends lost 4 bases at V and 9 bases at J; junction bases unmatched: 10. Germline V gives CDR1 SGHRS, CDR2 YFSETQ. This CDR3 comprises 14 residues. CDR3: CASSIGTVGLEQFF. The CDR3 DNA is TGCGCCAGCAGCATCGGGACAGTTGGTCTTGAGCAGTTCTTC.